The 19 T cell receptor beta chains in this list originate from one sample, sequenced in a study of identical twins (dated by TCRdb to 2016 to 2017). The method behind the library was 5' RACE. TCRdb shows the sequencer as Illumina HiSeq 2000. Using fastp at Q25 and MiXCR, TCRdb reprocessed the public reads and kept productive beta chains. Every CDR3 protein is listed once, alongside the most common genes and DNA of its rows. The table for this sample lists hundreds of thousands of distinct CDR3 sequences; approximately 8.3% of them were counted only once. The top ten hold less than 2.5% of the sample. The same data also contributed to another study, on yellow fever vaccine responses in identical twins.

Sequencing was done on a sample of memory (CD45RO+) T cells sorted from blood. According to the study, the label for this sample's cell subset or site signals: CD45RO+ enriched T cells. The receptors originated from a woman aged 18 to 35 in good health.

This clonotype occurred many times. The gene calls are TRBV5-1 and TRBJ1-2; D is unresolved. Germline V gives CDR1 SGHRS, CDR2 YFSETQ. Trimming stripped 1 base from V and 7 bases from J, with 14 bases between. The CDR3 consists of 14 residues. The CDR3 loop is CASSLTPGLGGYTF. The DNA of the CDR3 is TGCGCCAGCAGCTTGACGCCGGGTTTGGGTGGCTACACCTTC.

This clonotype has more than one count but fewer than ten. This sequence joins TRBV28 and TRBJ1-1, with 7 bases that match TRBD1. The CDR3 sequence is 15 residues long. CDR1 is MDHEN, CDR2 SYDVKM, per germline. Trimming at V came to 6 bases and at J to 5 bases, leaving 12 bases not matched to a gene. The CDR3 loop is CASSDSTGRGTEAFF. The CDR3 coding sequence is TGTGCCAGCAGCGATTCGACAGGGAGGGGGACTGAAGCTTTCTTT.

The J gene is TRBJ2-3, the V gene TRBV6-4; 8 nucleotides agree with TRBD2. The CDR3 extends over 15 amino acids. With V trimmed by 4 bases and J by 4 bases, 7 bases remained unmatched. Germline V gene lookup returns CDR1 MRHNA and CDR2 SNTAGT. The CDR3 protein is CASSVQAGGSDTQYF. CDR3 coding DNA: TGTGCCAGCAGTGTTCAGGCGGGAGGCTCAGATACGCAGTATTTT.

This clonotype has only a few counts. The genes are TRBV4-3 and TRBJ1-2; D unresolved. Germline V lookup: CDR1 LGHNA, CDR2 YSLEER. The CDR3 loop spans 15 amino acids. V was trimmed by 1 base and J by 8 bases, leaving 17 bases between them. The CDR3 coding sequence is TGCGCCAGCAGCCAAGTGGTGGGGATGGTCGGGGGCTACACCTTC. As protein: CASSQVVGMVGGYTF.

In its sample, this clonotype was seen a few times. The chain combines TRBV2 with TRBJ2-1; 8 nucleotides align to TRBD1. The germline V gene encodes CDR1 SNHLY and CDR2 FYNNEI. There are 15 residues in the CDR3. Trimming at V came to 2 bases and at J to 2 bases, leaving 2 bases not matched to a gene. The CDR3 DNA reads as TGTGCCAGCAGTGAATACAGGGGGGCCTACAATGAGCAGTTCTTC. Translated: CASSEYRGAYNEQFF.

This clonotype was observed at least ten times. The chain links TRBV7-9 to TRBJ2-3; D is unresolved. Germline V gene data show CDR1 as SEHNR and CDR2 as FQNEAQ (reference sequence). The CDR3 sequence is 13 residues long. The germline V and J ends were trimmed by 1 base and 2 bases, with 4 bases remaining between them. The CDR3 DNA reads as TGTGCCAGCAGCTTAGAGATCACAGATACGCAGTATTTT. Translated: CASSLEITDTQYF.

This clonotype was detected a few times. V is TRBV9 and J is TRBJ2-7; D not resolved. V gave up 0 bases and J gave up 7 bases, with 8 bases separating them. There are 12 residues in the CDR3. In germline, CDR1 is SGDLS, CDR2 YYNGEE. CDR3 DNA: TGTGCCAGCAGCGTAGGGTGGGAAGAGCAGTACTTC. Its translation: CASSVGWEEQYF. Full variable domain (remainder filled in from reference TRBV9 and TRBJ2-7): DSGVTQTPKHLITATGQRVTLRCSPRSGDLSVYWYQQSLDQGLQFLIQYYNGEERAKGNILERFSAQQFPDLHSELNLSSLELGDSALYFCASSVGWEEQYFGPGTRLTVT.

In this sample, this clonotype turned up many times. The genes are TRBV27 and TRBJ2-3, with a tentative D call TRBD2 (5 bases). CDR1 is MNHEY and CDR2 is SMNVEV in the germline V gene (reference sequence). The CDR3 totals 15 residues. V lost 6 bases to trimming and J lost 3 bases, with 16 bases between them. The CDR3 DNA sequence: TGTGCCAGCAGCCCCTGGGGTGGGAGTACAGATACGCAGTATTTT. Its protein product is CASSPWGGSTDTQYF.

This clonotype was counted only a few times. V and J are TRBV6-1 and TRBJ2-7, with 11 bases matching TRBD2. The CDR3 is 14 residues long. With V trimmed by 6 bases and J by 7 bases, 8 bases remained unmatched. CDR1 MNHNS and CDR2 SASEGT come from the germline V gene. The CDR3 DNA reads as TGTGCCAGCAGACACACTAGCGGGAGTCGTGAGCAGTACTTC. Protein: CASRHTSGSREQYF.

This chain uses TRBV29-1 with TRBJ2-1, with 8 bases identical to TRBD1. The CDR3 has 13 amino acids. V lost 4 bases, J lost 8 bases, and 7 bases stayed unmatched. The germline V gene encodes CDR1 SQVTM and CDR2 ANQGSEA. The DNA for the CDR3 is TGCAGCGTTGCTTGGACAGGGCCGGATGAGCAGTTCTTC. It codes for CSVAWTGPDEQFF.

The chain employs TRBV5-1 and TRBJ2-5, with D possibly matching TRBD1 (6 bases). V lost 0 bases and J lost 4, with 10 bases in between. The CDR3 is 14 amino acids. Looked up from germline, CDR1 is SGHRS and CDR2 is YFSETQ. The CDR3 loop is CASSLGQGSETQYF. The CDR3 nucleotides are TGCGCCAGCAGCTTGGGGCAGGGGTCAGAGACCCAGTACTTC.

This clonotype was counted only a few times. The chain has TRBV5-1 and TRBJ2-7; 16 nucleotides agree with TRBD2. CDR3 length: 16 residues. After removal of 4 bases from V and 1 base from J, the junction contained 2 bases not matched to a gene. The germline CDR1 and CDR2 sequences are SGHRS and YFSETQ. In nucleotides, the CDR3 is TGCGCCAGCAGCGGGGGACTAGCGGGAGGGTCCTACGAGCAGTACTTC. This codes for CASSGGLAGGSYEQYF.

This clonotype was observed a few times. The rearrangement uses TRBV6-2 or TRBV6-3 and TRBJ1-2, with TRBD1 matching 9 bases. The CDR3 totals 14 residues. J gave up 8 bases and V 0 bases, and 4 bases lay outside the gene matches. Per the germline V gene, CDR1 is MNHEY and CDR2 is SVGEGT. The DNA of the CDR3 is TGTGCCAGCAGTTACTCTCCGGACAGGGGCGGCTACACCTTC. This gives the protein CASSYSPDRGGYTF.

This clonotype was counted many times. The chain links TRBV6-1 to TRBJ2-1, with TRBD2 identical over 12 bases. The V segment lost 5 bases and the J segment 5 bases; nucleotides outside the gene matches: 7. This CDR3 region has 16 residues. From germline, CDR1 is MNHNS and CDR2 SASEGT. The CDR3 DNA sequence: TGTGCCAGCAGTAGACTAGCGGGAGATCGGGACAATGAGCAGTTCTTC. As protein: CASSRLAGDRDNEQFF.

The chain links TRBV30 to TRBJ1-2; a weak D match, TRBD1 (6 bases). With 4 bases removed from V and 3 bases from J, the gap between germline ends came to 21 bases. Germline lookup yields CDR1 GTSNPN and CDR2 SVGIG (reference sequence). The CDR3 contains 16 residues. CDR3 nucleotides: TGTGCCTGGATTAAGGGGGACCATTTTCTGGACTATGGCTACACCTTC. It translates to CAWIKGDHFLDYGYTF.

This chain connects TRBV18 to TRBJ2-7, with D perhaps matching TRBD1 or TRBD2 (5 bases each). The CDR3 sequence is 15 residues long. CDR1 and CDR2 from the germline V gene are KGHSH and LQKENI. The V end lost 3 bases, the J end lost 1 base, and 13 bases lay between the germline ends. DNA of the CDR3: TGTGCCAGCTCACCTCCCGGGGCTGATTCCTACGAGCAGTACTTC. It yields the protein CASSPPGADSYEQYF.

CDR3 region: CSAASGDSEAFF. CDR3 nucleotides: TGCAGTGCCGCATCTGGGGATTCTGAAGCTTTCTTT. The chain couples TRBV20-1 to TRBJ1-1; D ambiguous. Looked up from germline, CDR1 is DFQATT and CDR2 is SNEGSKA (reference sequence). Between the trimmed V and J ends, which lost 6 bases and 6 bases, there was a span of 14 bases. The CDR3 has 12 amino acids.

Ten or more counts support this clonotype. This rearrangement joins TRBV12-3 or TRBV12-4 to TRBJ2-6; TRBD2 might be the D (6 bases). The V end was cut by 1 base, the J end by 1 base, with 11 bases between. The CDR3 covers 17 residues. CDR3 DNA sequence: TGTGCCAGCAGTTTAGGGGGAGGTCGGTCTGGGGCCAACGTCCTGACTTTC. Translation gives CASSLGGGRSGANVLTF.

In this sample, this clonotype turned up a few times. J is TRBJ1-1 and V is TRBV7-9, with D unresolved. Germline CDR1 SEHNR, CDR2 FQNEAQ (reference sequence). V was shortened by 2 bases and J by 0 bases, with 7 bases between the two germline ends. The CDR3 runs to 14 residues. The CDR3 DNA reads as TGTGCCAGCAGCTTATCAGAGATGAACACTGAAGCTTTCTTT. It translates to CASSLSEMNTEAFF.